Listed below are T cell receptor beta chains from one sample, sequenced in a study of long-term antiretroviral therapy in people with HIV. The table came from immunoSEQ multiplex PCR; TCRdb's copy has only in-frame clones and leaves some out. This sample has roughly 19,000 clones, with more than 65% found just once. The sequencing here drew on unsorted PBMCs, taken about 2.5 years after starting antiretroviral therapy. These receptor sequences come from a man between 35 and 55 years old with HIV. CDR3s include the opening cysteine and the closing phenylalanine or tryptophan. The order of the fields is clone size, J gene, D gene, V gene, CDR3 DNA, CDR3 protein. The D gene is left open where the match is weak. Clone size, where shown, is once, few, many, or a class for clones that have expanded.

clone size: once; J gene: TRBJ1-5; D gene: TRBD1; V gene: TRBV27; CDR3 DNA: TGTGCCAGCAGCTTGGACAGGGCCGGCAATCAGCCCCAGCATTTT; CDR3 protein: CASSLDRAGNQPQHF
clone size: large; J gene: TRBJ1-2; D gene: NA; V gene: TRBV6-1; CDR3 DNA: TGTGCCAGCAGTGAAGTGTCGTCGGCTACCAACGGCTACACCTTC; CDR3 protein: CASSEVSSATNGYTF
clone size: NA; J gene: TRBJ2-3; D gene: TRBD2; V gene: TRBV5-4; CDR3 DNA: TGTGCCAGCAGCCTAACAGCGGGAGGACTCGCAGATACGCAGTATTTT; CDR3 protein: CASSLTAGGLADTQYF
clone size: NA; J gene: TRBJ2-1; D gene: TRBD2; V gene: TRBV10-1; CDR3 DNA: TGCGCCAGCAGTGAGGCACAAATCAGCGGGGCGAGTTTGGATGAGCAGTTCTTC; CDR3 protein: CASSEAQISGASLDEQFF
clone size: NA; J gene: TRBJ1-5; D gene: NA; V gene: TRBV2; CDR3 DNA: TGTGCCAGCAGTGGCGAGGGGCTTGGCAATCAGCCCCAGCATTTT; CDR3 protein: CASSGEGLGNQPQHF
clone size: once; J gene: TRBJ1-2; D gene: TRBD1; V gene: TRBV10-1; CDR3 DNA: TGCGCCAGCAGCGGACAGGGGAGCGGTGGCTACACCTTC; CDR3 protein: CASSGQGSGGYTF
clone size: NA; J gene: TRBJ1-1; D gene: NA; V gene: TRBV7-8; CDR3 DNA: TGTGCCAGCAGCTTAGGTCCCGGGATCAACACTGAAGCTTTCTTT; CDR3 protein: CASSLGPGINTEAFF
clone size: NA; J gene: TRBJ1-1; D gene: NA; V gene: TRBV6-6; CDR3 DNA: TGTGCCAGCAGTTACTCGAAGTGGAGCGTCGAGCCTGAAGCTTTCTTT; CDR3 protein: CASSYSKWSVEPEAFF
clone size: few; J gene: TRBJ2-7; D gene: TRBD2; V gene: TRBV7-9; CDR3 DNA: TGTGCCAGCAGCCCTAGCGGAAGCTCCTACGAGCAGTACTTC; CDR3 protein: CASSPSGSSYEQYF
clone size: NA; J gene: TRBJ2-7; D gene: NA; V gene: TRBV13; CDR3 DNA: TGTGCCAGCAGGAAATCGAAAGCTCTCCTAGAGCAGTACTTC; CDR3 protein: CASRKSKALLEQYF
clone size: NA; J gene: TRBJ1-1; D gene: NA; V gene: TRBV19; CDR3 DNA: TGTGCCAGTACGGTGTCGGACAGCGCTGAAGCTTTCTTT; CDR3 protein: CASTVSDSAEAFF
clone size: NA; J gene: TRBJ1-1; D gene: TRBD1; V gene: TRBV9; CDR3 DNA: TGTGCCAGCAGCGTAGGGGACAGGGATAATGAAGCTTTCTTT; CDR3 protein: CASSVGDRDNEAFF
clone size: NA; J gene: TRBJ2-5; D gene: NA; V gene: TRBV7-2; CDR3 DNA: TGTGCCAGCAGCTCCCTGGATGGGTCGAAAGAGACCCAGTACTTC; CDR3 protein: CASSSLDGSKETQYF
clone size: NA; J gene: TRBJ1-4; D gene: NA; V gene: TRBV4-2; CDR3 DNA: TGTGCCAGCAGCCAAGTGGGGGCTTGGGATGAAAAACTGTTTTTT; CDR3 protein: CASSQVGAWDEKLFF
clone size: medium-sized; J gene: TRBJ2-5; D gene: TRBD1; V gene: TRBV18; CDR3 DNA: TGTGCCAGCTCACACCGGGACAGGGGAGAGACCCAGTACTTC; CDR3 protein: CASSHRDRGETQYF
clone size: once; J gene: TRBJ1-5; D gene: TRBD1; V gene: TRBV6-1; CDR3 DNA: TGTGCCAGCAGGACAGGGGAGGGCAATCAGCCCCAGCATTTT; CDR3 protein: CASRTGEGNQPQHF
clone size: few; J gene: TRBJ1-2; D gene: NA; V gene: TRBV29-1; CDR3 DNA: TGCAGCGTTGACCGGCAGGGGAGTGTAACGTATGGCTACACCTTC; CDR3 protein: CSVDRQGSVTYGYTF
clone size: few; J gene: TRBJ1-2; D gene: NA; V gene: TRBV10-1; CDR3 DNA: TGCGCCAGCAAAGGAGGCTACACCTTC; CDR3 protein: CASKGGYTF
clone size: NA; J gene: TRBJ2-7; D gene: NA; V gene: TRBV5-1; CDR3 DNA: TGCGCCAGCAGCCCCTCTCCGGGGACACGCCTCGATTACGGATACGAGCAGTACTTC; CDR3 protein: CASSPSPGTRLDYGYEQYF
clone size: once; J gene: TRBJ1-5; D gene: TRBD1; V gene: TRBV28; CDR3 DNA: TGTGCCAGCAGTCCACAGGGGGCGAATAGCAATCAGCCCCAGCATTTT; CDR3 protein: CASSPQGANSNQPQHF
clone size: NA; J gene: TRBJ2-7; D gene: TRBD2; V gene: TRBV27; CDR3 DNA: TGTGCCAGCAGTTCAATGACTAGCCCCGACTACGAGCAGTACTTC; CDR3 protein: CASSSMTSPDYEQYF
clone size: NA; J gene: TRBJ1-3; D gene: TRBD1; V gene: TRBV2; CDR3 DNA: TGTGCCAGCGCTCCGGGACAGGGGCGACCCAGCTCTGGAAACACCATATATTTT; CDR3 protein: CASAPGQGRPSSGNTIYF